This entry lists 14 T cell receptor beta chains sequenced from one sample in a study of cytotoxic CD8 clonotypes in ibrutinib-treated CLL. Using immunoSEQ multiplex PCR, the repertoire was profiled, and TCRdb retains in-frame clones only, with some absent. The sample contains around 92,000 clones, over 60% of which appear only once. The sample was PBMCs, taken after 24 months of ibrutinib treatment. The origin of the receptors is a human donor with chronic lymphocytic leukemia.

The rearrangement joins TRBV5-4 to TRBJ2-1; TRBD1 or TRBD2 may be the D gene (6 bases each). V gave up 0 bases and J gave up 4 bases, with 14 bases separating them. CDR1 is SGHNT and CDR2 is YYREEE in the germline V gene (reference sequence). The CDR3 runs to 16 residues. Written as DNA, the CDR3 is TGTGCCAGCAGCTTGGAGGGGGAGGTCTGGTACAATGAGCAGTTCTTC. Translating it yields CASSLEGEVWYNEQFF.

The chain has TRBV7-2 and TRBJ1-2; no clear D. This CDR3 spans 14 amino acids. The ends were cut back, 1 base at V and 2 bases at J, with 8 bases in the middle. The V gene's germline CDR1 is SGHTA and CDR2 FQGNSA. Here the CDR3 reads CASSLVHVNYGYTF. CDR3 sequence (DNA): TGTGCCAGCAGCTTAGTACACGTCAACTATGGCTACACCTTC.

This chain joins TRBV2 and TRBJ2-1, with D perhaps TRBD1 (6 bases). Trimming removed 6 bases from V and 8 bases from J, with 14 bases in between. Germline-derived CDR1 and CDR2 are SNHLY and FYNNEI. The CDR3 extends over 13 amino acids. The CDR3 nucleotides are TGTGCCAGCAGACAGGGTGGTGGAGATGAGCAGTTCTTC. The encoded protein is CASRQGGGDEQFF.

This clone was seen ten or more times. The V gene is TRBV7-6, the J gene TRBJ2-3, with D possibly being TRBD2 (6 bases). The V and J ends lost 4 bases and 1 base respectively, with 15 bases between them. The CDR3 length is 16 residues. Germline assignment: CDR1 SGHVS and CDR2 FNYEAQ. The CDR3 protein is CASSSPPGTRTDTQYF. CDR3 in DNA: TGTGCCAGCAGCTCTCCCCCGGGGACTCGCACAGATACGCAGTATTTT.

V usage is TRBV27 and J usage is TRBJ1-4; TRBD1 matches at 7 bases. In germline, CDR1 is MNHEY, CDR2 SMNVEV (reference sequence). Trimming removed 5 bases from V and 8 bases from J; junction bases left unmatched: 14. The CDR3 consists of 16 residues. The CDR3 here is CASSDDRAPAREKLFF. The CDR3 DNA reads TGTGCCAGCAGTGATGACAGGGCCCCAGCTAGAGAAAAACTGTTTTTT.

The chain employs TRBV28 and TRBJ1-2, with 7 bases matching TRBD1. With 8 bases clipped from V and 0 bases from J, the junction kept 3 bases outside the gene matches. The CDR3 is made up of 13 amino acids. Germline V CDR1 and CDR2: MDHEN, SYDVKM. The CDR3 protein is CASGTVSNYGYTF. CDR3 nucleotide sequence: TGTGCCAGCGGGACAGTTTCTAACTATGGCTACACCTTC.

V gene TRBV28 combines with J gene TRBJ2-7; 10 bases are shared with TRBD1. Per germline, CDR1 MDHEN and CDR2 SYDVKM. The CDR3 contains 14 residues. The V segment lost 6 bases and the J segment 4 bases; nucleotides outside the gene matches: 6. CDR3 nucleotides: TGTGCCAGCAGAGAGACAGGGGGCGGGTACGAGCAGTACTTC. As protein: CASRETGGGYEQYF.

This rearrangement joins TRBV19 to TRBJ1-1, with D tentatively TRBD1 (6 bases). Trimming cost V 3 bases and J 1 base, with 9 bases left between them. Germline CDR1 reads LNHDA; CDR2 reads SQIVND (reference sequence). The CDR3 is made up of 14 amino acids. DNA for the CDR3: TGTGCCAGTAGTATGGGGGCAAGGAACACTGAAGCTTTCTTT. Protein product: CASSMGARNTEAFF.

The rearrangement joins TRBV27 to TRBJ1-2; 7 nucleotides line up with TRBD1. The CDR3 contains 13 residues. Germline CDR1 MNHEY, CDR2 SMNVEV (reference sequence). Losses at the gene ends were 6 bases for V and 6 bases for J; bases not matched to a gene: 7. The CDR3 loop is CASSRTGVDGYTF. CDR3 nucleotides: TGTGCCAGCAGCAGGACAGGAGTAGATGGCTACACCTTC.

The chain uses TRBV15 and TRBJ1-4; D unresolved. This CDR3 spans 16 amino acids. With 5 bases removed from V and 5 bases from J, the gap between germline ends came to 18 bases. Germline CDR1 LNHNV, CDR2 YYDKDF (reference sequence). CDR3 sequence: CATSLSNSRSNEKLFF. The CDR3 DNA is TGTGCCACCAGCCTATCTAACTCTAGGAGCAATGAAAAACTGTTTTTT.

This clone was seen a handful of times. The CDR3 loop reads CASSSGPGNQPQHF. The DNA of the CDR3 is TGTGCCAGCAGCTCGGGACCCGGCAATCAGCCCCAGCATTTT. This chain uses TRBV9 with TRBJ1-5, with a possible D match to TRBD1 (5 bases). The CDR3 is 14 residues long. The V gene's germline CDR1 is SGDLS and CDR2 YYNGEE. Trimming cost V 4 bases and J 2 bases, with 10 bases left between them.

The CDR3 DNA reads TGCGCCAGCAGCCAAGTAAGGGCCAGGGGGCTCGGAACCGGGGAGCTGTTTTTT. Its translation is CASSQVRARGLGTGELFF. This chain joins TRBV4-1 and TRBJ2-2, with TRBD1 identical over 8 bases. This CDR3 region has 18 residues. Germline CDR1 and CDR2: MGHRA and YSYEKL. The V segment lost 1 base and the J segment 5 bases; nucleotides outside the gene matches: 12.

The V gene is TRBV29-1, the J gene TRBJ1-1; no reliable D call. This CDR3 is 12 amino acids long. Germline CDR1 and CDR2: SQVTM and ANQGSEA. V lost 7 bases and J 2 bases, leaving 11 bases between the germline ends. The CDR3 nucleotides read TGCAGCGCCAAGGGCGGAAACACTGAAGCTTTCTTT. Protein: CSAKGGNTEAFF.

CDR3: CASSIGASIAYEQYF. In DNA form, the CDR3 reads TGTGCCAGCAGCATCGGGGCGAGTATAGCCTACGAGCAGTACTTC. The chain is built from TRBV5-5 and TRBJ2-7; either TRBD1 or TRBD2 may fit D (5 bases each). The germline CDR1 and CDR2 sequences are SGHKS and YYEKEE (reference sequence). This CDR3 contains 15 residues. V lost 4 bases, J lost 2 bases, and 16 bases lay in between.